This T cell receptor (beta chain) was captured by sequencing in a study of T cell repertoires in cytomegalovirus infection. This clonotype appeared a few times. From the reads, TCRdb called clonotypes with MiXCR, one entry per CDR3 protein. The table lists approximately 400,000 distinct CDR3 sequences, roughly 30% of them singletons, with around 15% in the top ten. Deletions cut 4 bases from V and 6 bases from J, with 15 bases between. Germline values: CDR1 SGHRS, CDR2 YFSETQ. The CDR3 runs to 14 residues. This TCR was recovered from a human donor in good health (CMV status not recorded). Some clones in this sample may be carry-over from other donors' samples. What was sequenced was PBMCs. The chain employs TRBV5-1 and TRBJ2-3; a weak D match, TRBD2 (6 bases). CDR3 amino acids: CASSQAGLPDTQYF. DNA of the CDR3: TGCGCCAGCAGCCAGGCGGGACTCCCCGATACGCAGTATTTT.